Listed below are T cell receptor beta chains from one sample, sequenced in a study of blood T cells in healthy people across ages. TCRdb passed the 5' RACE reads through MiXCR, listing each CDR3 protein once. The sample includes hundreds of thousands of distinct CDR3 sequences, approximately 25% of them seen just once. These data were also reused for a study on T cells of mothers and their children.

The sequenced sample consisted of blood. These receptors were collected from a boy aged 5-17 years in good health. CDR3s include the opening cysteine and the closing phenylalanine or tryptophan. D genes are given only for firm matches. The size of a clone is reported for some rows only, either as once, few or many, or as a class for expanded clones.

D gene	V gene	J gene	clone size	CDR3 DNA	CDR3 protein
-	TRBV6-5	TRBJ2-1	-	TGTGCCAGCTCCCCGCAGATCTTAGCGGCCTACAATGAGCAGTTCTTC	CASSPQILAAYNEQFF
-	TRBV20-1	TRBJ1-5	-	TGCAGTGCTAGAGGCACGCATGGCAATCAGCCCCAGCATTTT	CSARGTHGNQPQHF
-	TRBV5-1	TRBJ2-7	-	TGCGCCAGCAGCTGGGATGCTACCTACGAGCAGTACTTC	CASSWDATYEQYF
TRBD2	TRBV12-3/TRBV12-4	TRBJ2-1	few	TGTGCCAGCAGTTGGACTAGCAAATACAATGAGCAGTTCTTC	CASSWTSKYNEQFF
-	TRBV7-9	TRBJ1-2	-	TGTGCCAGCAGCTTAGCGCCGTACAATGGGGCCTTGGTCTACACCTTC	CASSLAPYNGALVYTF
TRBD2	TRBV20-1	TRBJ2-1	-	TGCAGTGCTGCCCCTAGCGGGAGTTGCAATGAGCAGTTCTTC	CSAAPSGSCNEQFF
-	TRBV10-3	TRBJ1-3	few	TGTGCCATCAACAATGGAAACACCATATATTTT	CAINNGNTIYF
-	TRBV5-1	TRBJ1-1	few	TGCGCCAGCACCTTCCTAGGAAACACTGAAGCTTTCTTT	CASTFLGNTEAFF
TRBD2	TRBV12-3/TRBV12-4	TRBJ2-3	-	TGTGCCAGCACTCATAGCGGGGATAGCACAGATACGCAGTATTTT	CASTHSGDSTDTQYF
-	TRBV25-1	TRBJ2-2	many	TGTGCCAGCAGTGAATCCAGGGACACCGGGGAGCTGTTTTTT	CASSESRDTGELFF
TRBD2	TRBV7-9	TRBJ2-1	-	TGTGCCAGCAGCCCCGTTAGCGGGAATGGGGAGCAGTTCTTC	CASSPVSGNGEQFF
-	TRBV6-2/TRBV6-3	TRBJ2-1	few	TGTGCCAGCACCACGGGACTCACGTACAATGAGCAGTTCTTC	CASTTGLTYNEQFF
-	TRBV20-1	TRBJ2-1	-	TGCAGTGCTAGGGAAAGCGATCGTGAGCAGTTCTTC	CSARESDREQFF
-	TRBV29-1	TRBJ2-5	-	TGCAGCGTTCTGGACGGACGGAACCAAGAGACCCAGTACTTC	CSVLDGRNQETQYF
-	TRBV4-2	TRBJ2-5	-	TGTGCCAGCAGCCAAGGAGGAGGCTCGGAGACCCAGTACTTC	CASSQGGGSETQYF
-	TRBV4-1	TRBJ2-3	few	TGCGCCAGCAGCCAAGACGTCACGGGCACAGATACGCAGTATTTT	CASSQDVTGTDTQYF
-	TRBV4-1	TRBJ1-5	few	TGCGCCAGCAGCCAATCCTCTGGGGATCAGCCCCAGCATTTT	CASSQSSGDQPQHF
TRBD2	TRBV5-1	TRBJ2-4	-	TGCGCCAGCAGCCCGGGACTAGGGAAAAACATTCAGTACTTC	CASSPGLGKNIQYF
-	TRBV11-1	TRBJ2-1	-	TGTGCCAGCAGCTTCGGGATTGAGGACAATGAGCAGTTCTTC	CASSFGIEDNEQFF
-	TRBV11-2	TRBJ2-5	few	TGTGCCAGCAGCCCCCCGAATCATTTCGCTCAGTACTTC	CASSPPNHFAQYF
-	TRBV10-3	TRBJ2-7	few	TGTGCCATCAGTGACTCGGACAGAATATACGAGCAGTACTTC	CAISDSDRIYEQYF
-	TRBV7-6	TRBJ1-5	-	TGTGCCAGCAGCTTAGAACTGGGGCCCCAGCATTTT	CASSLELGPQHF
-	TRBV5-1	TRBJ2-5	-	TGCGCCAGCAGCTTGACTAGTTCGGGGCAAGAGACCCAGTACTTC	CASSLTSSGQETQYF
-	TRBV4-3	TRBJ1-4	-	TGCGCCAGCAGCCAAGATAGCGCGAGTGGTAATGAAAAACTGTTTTTT	CASSQDSASGNEKLFF
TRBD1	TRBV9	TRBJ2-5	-	TGTGCCAGATTCGGGACAGCCCGGACCCAGTACTTC	CARFGTARTQYF
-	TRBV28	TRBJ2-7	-	TGTGCCAGCAGTCGGAGGGGGTTAGACCCTGCCTCCTACGAGCAGTACTTC	CASSRRGLDPASYEQYF
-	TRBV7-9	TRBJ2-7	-	TGTGCCAGCAGCTTAGGAGGACTATCGGGCGAGCAGTACTTC	CASSLGGLSGEQYF
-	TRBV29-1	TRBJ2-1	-	TGCAGCGCTTACCCATTGGACTCCCCGCGTGAATCTGGAGATGAGCAGTTCTTC	CSAYPLDSPRESGDEQFF
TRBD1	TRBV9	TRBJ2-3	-	TGTGCCAGCAGCGGACGGACAGGGAGCACAGATACGCAGTATTTT	CASSGRTGSTDTQYF
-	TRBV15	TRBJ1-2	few	TGTGCCACCAGCAGAGATAGGCGACCTTTAAACTATGGCTACACCTTC	CATSRDRRPLNYGYTF
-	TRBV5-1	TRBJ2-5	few	TGCGCCAGCAGGGATGGGGCTAAAGAGACCCAGTACTTC	CASRDGAKETQYF
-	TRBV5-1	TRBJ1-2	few	TGCGCCAGCAGCTTAGGGACCGACGAAAGCTACACCTTC	CASSLGTDESYTF
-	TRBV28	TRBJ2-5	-	TGTGCCAGCAGTTTGGGGCAGGGGATTTTTTATAGAGAGACCCAGTACTTC	CASSLGQGIFYRETQYF
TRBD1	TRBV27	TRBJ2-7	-	TGTGCCAGCAGTTTATACCTCGGACAGGGGGCACCCTACGAGCAGTACTTC	CASSLYLGQGAPYEQYF
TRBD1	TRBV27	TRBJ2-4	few	TGTGCCAGCAGTTTACGTGGGACAGGGGGGAACATTCAGTACTTC	CASSLRGTGGNIQYF
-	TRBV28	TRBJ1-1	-	TGTGCCAGCACTCTCGGGGGAAACACTGAAGCTTTCTTT	CASTLGGNTEAFF
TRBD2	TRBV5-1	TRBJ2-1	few	TGCGCCAGCAGCTCCCCTAGCGGGAGGGTCATCGAGCAGTTCTTC	CASSSPSGRVIEQFF
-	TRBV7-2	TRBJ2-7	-	TGTGCCAGCAGCTTAGCTCCGTCCCGCTCCTACGAGCAGTACTTC	CASSLAPSRSYEQYF
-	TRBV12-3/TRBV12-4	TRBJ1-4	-	TGTGCCAGCAGTAGACATATCAATGAAAAACTGTTTTTT	CASSRHINEKLFF
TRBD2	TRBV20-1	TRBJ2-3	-	TGCAGTGCGCTCCGGGCGGGAGGGCCCGATACGCAGTATTTT	CSALRAGGPDTQYF
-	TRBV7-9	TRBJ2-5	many	TGTGCCAGCAGCTTGGCTTTGGAAGAGACCCAGTACTTC	CASSLALEETQYF
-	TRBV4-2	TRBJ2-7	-	TGTGCCAGCAGCCAAGCGAAGGTACAGGGCGGCTACGAGCAGTACTTC	CASSQAKVQGGYEQYF
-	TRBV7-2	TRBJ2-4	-	TGTGCCAGCAGCTTAAGAAGCGGAGGAGCCAAAAACATTCAGTACTTC	CASSLRSGGAKNIQYF
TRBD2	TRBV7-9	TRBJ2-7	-	TGTGCCAGCAGCTCCGGTCCGGGACTAGTAGGCTACGAGCAGTACTTC	CASSSGPGLVGYEQYF
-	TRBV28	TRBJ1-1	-	TGTGCCAGCAGTCTACCGGGTTTTGACACTGAAGCTTTCTTT	CASSLPGFDTEAFF
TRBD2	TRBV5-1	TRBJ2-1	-	TGCGCCAGCAGCTTCAAGGGACTAGAGGGTGAGCAGTTCTTC	CASSFKGLEGEQFF